The 19 T cell receptor beta chains presented below share a single source sample, sequenced in a study of cytomegalovirus exposure and HLA in healthy donors. PCR primers comprised 60 Vbeta and 13 Jbeta primers. Using immunoSEQ multiplex PCR, the repertoire was profiled, and TCRdb retains in-frame clones only, with some absent. The sample lists about 240,000 clones; 82% were seen once. Sequenced material: PBMCs. The receptor set was obtained from a woman aged 40 to 55 in good health and CMV-seropositive.

This clone was seen more than once but under ten times. J is TRBJ1-5 and V is TRBV6-5; 9 nucleotides agree with TRBD1. The CDR3 sequence is 15 residues long. With 4 bases clipped from V and 5 bases from J, the junction kept 6 bases outside the gene matches. Germline CDR1 is MNHEY and CDR2 is SVGAGI. The CDR3 DNA reads TGTGCCAGCAGTTCGCTCCGGGACAGGGATCAGCCCCAGCATTTT. It is translated as CASSSLRDRDQPQHF.

The V gene is TRBV30, the J gene TRBJ1-2, with a tentative D call TRBD1 (5 bases). V lost 2 bases to trimming and J lost 7 bases, with 14 bases between them. Germline assignment: CDR1 GTSNPN and CDR2 SVGIG (reference sequence). The CDR3 is 13 amino acids. DNA for the CDR3: TGTGCCTGGAGTATAGGACATAATGGTGGCTACACCTTC. Translation: CAWSIGHNGGYTF. The full variable domain, with the rest looked up from reference TRBV30 and TRBJ1-2, is SQTIHQWPATLVQPVGSPLSLECTVEGTSNPNLYWYRQAAGRGLQLLFYSVGIGQISSEVPQNLSASRPQDRQFILSSKKLLLSDSGFYLCAWSIGHNGGYTFGSGTRLTVV.

The chain has TRBV18 and TRBJ1-4; possibly TRBD1 for D (5 bases). Germline V CDR1 and CDR2: KGHSH, LQKENI. The CDR3 is 16 amino acids. Trimming left V 1 base short and J 2 bases short, with 11 bases between. In DNA form, the CDR3 reads TGTGCCAGCTCACCACTCCAGGGAGGGACTAATGAAAAACTGTTTTTT. Translating it yields CASSPLQGGTNEKLFF.

The gene calls are TRBV27 and TRBJ2-1; D perhaps matches TRBD2 (6 bases). V lost 1 base, J lost 1 base, and 11 bases lay in between. There are 16 residues in the CDR3. The V gene's germline CDR1 is MNHEY and CDR2 SMNVEV (reference sequence). CDR3 amino acids: CASSLFGSRSYNEQFF. The DNA for the CDR3 is TGTGCCAGCAGTTTATTCGGGAGCCGTTCCTACAATGAGCAGTTCTTC.

CDR3 protein: CASSHPRDRARDTQYF. Here the CDR3 DNA reads TGCGCCAGCAGCCACCCCCGGGACAGGGCTCGAGATACGCAGTATTTT. V and J are TRBV4-1 and TRBJ2-3; 9 bases agree with TRBD1. V trimming: 3 bases; J trimming: 5 bases; junction bases outside the gene matches: 9. CDR1 and CDR2 from the germline V gene are MGHRA and YSYEKL. CDR3 size: 16 residues.

The CDR3 loop reads CASSEQGYGNQPQHF. The CDR3 coding sequence is TGTGCCAGCAGTGAACAGGGGTATGGCAATCAGCCCCAGCATTTT. The chain links TRBV2 to TRBJ1-5, with D perhaps TRBD1 (6 bases). Germline-derived CDR1 and CDR2 are SNHLY and FYNNEI. This CDR3 has 15 residues. V lost 2 bases to trimming and J lost 2 bases, with 10 bases between them.

V usage is TRBV6-1 and J usage is TRBJ2-1; 9 nucleotides agree with TRBD2. The length of the CDR3 is 15 residues. Germline CDR1 is MNHNS and CDR2 is SASEGT. Trimming removed 6 bases from V and 5 bases from J; junction bases left unmatched: 8. The CDR3 sequence: CASSNQGTSNNEQFF. The CDR3, as DNA: TGTGCCAGCAGCAACCAGGGGACTAGCAACAATGAGCAGTTCTTC.

This clone has only one observation. J is TRBJ2-7 and V is TRBV5-4, with 7 bases fitting TRBD2. Trimming removed 3 bases from V and 5 bases from J; junction bases left unmatched: 11. CDR3 length: 15 amino acids. Germline CDR1 and CDR2: SGHNT and YYREEE (reference sequence). The CDR3 sequence: CASSSGLVGSDEQYF. The CDR3 DNA follows: TGTGCCAGCAGCTCCGGACTAGTCGGGTCGGACGAGCAGTACTTC.

This chain joins TRBV5-3 and TRBJ2-2; D unresolved. TRBV5-3 is identified as an open reading frame with a role that is uncertain. This CDR3 has 15 amino acids. V lost 2 bases, J lost 0 bases, and 8 bases lay in between. In DNA form, the CDR3 reads TGTGCCAGAAGCTTTAGAGCTACGAACACCGGGGAGCTGTTTTTT. It yields the protein CARSFRATNTGELFF.

The V call is TRBV30, the J call TRBJ2-3, with 16 bases that match TRBD2. This CDR3 has 17 amino acids. The V gene end was trimmed by 3 bases and the J gene end by 4 bases; junction bases not matched to a gene: 7. Germline V lookup: CDR1 GTSNPN, CDR2 SVGIG (reference sequence). CDR3 residues: CAWSLPGLAGGADTQYF. CDR3 DNA: TGTGCCTGGAGCCTTCCGGGACTAGCGGGAGGGGCAGATACGCAGTATTTT.

The rearrangement uses TRBV9 and TRBJ2-3; TRBD1 is a possible D gene (6 bases). The CDR3 has 17 residues. CDR1 and CDR2 (germline): SGDLS, YYNGEE. The V gene lost 3 bases and the J gene lost 0 bases, with 17 bases spanning the gap. In nucleotides, the CDR3 is TGTGCCAGCAGCGCAAATGCTCCGGGACACAGCACAGATACGCAGTATTTT. This translates into CASSANAPGHSTDTQYF. Together with reference TRBV9 and TRBJ2-3, the CDR3 gives the full variable domain: DSGVTQTPKHLITATGQRVTLRCSPRSGDLSVYWYQQSLDQGLQFLIQYYNGEERAKGNILERFSAQQFPDLHSELNLSSLELGDSALYFCASSANAPGHSTDTQYFGPGTRLTVL.

On this clone: The sample carries other DNA sequences with the same CDR3. J is TRBJ1-3 and V is TRBV4-3; tentative D call: TRBD1 (6 bases). Trimming left V 3 bases short and J 0 bases short, with 15 bases between. Germline V gene lookup returns CDR1 LGHNA and CDR2 YSLEER. The CDR3 totals 17 residues. CDR3 sequence: CASSHIRDTSSGNTIYF. In DNA form, the CDR3 reads TGCGCCAGCAGCCATATCAGGGACACGAGCTCTGGAAACACCATATATTTT.

In its sample, this clone was seen once. V usage is TRBV5-3 and J usage is TRBJ2-1; 9 nucleotides match TRBD1. TRBV5-3 carries the ORF label, with uncertain function. The V segment lost 2 bases and the J segment 5 bases; nucleotides outside the gene matches: 8. This CDR3 is 16 amino acids long. In nucleotides, the CDR3 is TGTGCCAGAAGCTTTTCCGGGACAGGGCAAAACAATGAGCAGTTCTTC. Protein sequence: CARSFSGTGQNNEQFF.

The chain carries TRBV9 and TRBJ2-3, with a possible D match to TRBD2 (6 bases). The V end lost 1 base, the J end lost 3 bases, and 12 bases lay between the germline ends. The CDR3 length is 15 residues. Germline values: CDR1 SGDLS, CDR2 YYNGEE. The DNA of the CDR3 is TGTGCCAGCAGCGTATTTGGGGGGAAAACAGATACGCAGTATTTT. This encodes CASSVFGGKTDTQYF.

The V call is TRBV30, the J call TRBJ1-3, with D tentatively TRBD1 (5 bases). Per germline, CDR1 GTSNPN and CDR2 SVGIG (reference sequence). This CDR3 comprises 14 residues. Trimming pared 4 bases from V and 0 bases from J, leaving 10 bases between. The CDR3 nucleotides read TGTGCCTGGAACACAGGCACCTCTGGAAACACCATATATTTT. Its translation is CAWNTGTSGNTIYF.

Note on this clone: Distinct nucleotide sequences in the sample also encode this CDR3. The genes are TRBV5-1 and TRBJ1-6; D uncertain. This CDR3 has 16 residues. Germline-derived CDR1 and CDR2 are SGHRS and YFSETQ. V lost 0 bases, J lost 0 bases, and 7 bases lay in between. The CDR3 sequence: CASSLGGSSYNSPLHF. DNA of the CDR3: TGCGCCAGCAGCTTGGGAGGGAGCTCCTATAATTCACCCCTCCACTTT.

This chain uses TRBV7-9 with TRBJ2-3; 11 bases are a match to TRBD2. The CDR3 is 16 residues long. V dropped 6 bases and J dropped 4; count of bases not matched to a gene: 9. CDR1 SEHNR and CDR2 FQNEAQ come from the germline V gene (reference sequence). Written as DNA, the CDR3 is TGTGCCAGCAGACGTCAACTAGCGGGAGAACCAGATACGCAGTATTTT. It codes for CASRRQLAGEPDTQYF.

The V gene is TRBV6-4, the J gene TRBJ1-5; D is unclear. V shed 6 bases and J shed 5 bases, with 11 bases lying between them. CDR1 and CDR2 (germline): MRHNA, SNTAGT. The CDR3 loop spans 13 amino acids. In nucleotides, the CDR3 is TGTGCCAGCAGCCCTGAATCGGATCAGCCCCAGCATTTT. Residues: CASSPESDQPQHF.

In its sample, this clone was seen a few times. The chain is built from TRBV9 and TRBJ1-2; TRBD1 matches at 11 bases. In germline, CDR1 is SGDLS, CDR2 YYNGEE. The junction had 6 bases not matched to a gene; V was cut back by 0 bases and J by 2 bases. This CDR3 has 17 amino acids. The chain's CDR3 is CASSVGAGTGGNYGYTF. The CDR3 DNA follows: TGTGCCAGCAGCGTAGGGGCCGGGACAGGGGGAAACTATGGCTACACCTTC.